The present T cell receptor beta chain was sequenced within a study of CD8+CD57+ T cells in acquired aplastic anemia. Study results and limitations: Controls and patients did not differ significantly in CD8+ Simpson's diversity.

Per the germline V gene, CDR1 is SGDLS and CDR2 is YYNGEE. CDR3 size: 13 residues. Previously, flow cytometry had revealed CD8+CD57+ cell expansion in the patients chosen for sequencing. Patients were untreated when blood was sampled. Genomic DNA was employed as the template in profiling TCR beta VDJ and CDR3. TCRdb passed the reads through MiXCR, listing each CDR3 protein once. Of under 150,000 distinct CDR3 sequences detected, over 30% appear once; the ten largest clones hold 2% to 3%. The sample holds many counts of this clonotype. Its antigen is as yet unknown. Germline is not matched at one junction end, which may reflect a read error.

The V call is TRBV9, the J call TRBJ1-1; a possible D gene is TRBD1 (5 bases). The clonotype originates from a human donor with aplastic anemia. Sequencing input: sorted CD4+, CD8+, or CD8+CD57+ T cells (not recorded which) from PBMCs. Written as DNA, the CDR3 is TGTGCCAGCAACCAACTATCCCGACCGGGACCACGATTT. It encodes CASNQLSRPGPRF.